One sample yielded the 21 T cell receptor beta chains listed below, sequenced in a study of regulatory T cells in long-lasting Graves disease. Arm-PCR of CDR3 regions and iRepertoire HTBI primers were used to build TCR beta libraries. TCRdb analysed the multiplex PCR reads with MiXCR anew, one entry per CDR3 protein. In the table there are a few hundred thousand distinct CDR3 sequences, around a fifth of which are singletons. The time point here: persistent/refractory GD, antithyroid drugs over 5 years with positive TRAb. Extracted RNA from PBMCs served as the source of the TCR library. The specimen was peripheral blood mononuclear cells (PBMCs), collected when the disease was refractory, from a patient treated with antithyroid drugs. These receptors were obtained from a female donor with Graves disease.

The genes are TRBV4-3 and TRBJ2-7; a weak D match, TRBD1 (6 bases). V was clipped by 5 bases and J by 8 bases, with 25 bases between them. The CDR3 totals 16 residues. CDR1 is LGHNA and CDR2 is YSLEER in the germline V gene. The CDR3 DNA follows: TGCGCCAGCAGCTCCCTTCCAGGGGTTAAGTATCCTCAGCAGTACTTC. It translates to CASSSLPGVKYPQQYF.

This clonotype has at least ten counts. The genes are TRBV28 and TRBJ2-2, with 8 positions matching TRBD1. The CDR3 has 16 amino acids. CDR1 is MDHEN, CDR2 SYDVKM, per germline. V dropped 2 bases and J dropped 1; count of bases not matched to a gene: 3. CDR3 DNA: TGTGCCAGCAGTTTAGTTGGGACAGGGAACACCGGGGAGCTGTTTTTT. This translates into CASSLVGTGNTGELFF. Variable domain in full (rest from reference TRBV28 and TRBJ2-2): DVKVTQSSRYLVKRTGEKVFLECVQDMDHENMFWYRQDPGLGLRLIYFSYDVKMKEKGDIPEGYSVSREKKERFSLILESASTNQTSMYLCASSLVGTGNTGELFFGEGSRLTVL.

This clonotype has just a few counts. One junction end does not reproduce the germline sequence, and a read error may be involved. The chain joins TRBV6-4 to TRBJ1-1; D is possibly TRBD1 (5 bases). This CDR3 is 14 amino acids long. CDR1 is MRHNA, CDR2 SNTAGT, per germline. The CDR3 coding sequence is TGTGCCAGCAGCCCGGGACGGCTGAACACTGAAGCCTCCTTT. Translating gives CASSPGRLNTEASF.

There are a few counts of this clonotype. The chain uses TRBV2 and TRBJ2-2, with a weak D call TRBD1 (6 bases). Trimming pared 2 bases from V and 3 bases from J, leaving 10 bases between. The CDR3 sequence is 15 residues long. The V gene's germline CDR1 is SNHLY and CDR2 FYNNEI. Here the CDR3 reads CASSEMGADTGELFF. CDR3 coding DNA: TGTGCCAGCAGTGAAATGGGGGCGGACACCGGGGAGCTGTTTTTT.

CDR3 residues: CASSLVYGYEQYF. CDR3 sequence (DNA): TGTGCCAGCAGCTTGGTATACGGCTACGAGCAGTACTTC. This chain joins TRBV5-6 and TRBJ2-7; D ambiguous. V lost 0 bases and J lost 3, with 7 bases in between. CDR3 length: 13 amino acids. Germline CDR1 and CDR2: SGHDT and YYEEEE.

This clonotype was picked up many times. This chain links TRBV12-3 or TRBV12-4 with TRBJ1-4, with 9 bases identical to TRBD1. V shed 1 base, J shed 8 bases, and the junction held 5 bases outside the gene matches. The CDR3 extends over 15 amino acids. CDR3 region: CASSLGTGEGEKLFF. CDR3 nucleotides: TGTGCCAGCAGTTTAGGGACAGGGGAGGGGGAAAAACTGTTTTTT.

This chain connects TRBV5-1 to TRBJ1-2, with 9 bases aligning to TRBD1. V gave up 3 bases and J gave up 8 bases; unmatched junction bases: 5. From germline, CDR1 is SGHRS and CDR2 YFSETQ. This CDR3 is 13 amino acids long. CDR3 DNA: TGCGCCAGCAGCTGGACAGGGGAAAGGGGCTACACCTTC. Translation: CASSWTGERGYTF.

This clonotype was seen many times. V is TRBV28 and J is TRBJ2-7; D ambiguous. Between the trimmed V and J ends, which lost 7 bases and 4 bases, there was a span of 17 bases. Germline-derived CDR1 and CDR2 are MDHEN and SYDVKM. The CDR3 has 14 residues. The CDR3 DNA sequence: TGTGCCAGCAAGGCGATGGCCCCGTCGTACGAGCAGTACTTC. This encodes CASKAMAPSYEQYF.

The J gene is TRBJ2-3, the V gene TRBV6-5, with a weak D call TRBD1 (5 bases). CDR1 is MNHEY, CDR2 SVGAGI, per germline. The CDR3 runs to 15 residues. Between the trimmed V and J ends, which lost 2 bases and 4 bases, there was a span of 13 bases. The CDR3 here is CASSYGPGWADTQYF. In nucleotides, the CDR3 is TGTGCCAGCAGTTACGGCCCAGGGTGGGCAGATACGCAGTATTTT.

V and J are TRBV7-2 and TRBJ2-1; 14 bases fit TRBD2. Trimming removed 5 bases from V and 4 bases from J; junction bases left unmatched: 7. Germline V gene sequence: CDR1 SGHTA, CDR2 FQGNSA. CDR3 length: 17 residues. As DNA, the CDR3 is TGTGCCAGCAGCCCGACTGGGACTAGCGGGAGATACAATGAGCAGTTCTTC. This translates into CASSPTGTSGRYNEQFF.

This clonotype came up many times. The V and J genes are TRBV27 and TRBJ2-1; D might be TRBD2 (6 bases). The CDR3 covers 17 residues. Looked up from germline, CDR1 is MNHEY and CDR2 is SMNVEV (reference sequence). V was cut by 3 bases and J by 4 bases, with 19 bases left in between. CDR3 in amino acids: CASSFVRPGALYNEQFF. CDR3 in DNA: TGTGCCAGCAGTTTCGTTAGGCCGGGAGCCTTGTACAATGAGCAGTTCTTC.

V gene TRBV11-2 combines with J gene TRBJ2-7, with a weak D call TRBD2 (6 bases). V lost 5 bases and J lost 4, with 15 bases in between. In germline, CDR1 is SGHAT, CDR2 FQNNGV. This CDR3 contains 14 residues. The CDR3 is CASSVQEGGYEQYF. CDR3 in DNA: TGTGCCAGCAGCGTACAGGAGGGAGGATACGAGCAGTACTTC.

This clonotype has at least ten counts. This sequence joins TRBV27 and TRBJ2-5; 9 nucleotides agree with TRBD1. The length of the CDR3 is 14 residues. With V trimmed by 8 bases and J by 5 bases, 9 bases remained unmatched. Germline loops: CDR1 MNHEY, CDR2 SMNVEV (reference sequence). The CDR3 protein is CASGRQGVGETQYF. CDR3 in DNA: TGTGCCAGCGGCCGACAGGGGGTGGGCGAGACCCAGTACTTC.

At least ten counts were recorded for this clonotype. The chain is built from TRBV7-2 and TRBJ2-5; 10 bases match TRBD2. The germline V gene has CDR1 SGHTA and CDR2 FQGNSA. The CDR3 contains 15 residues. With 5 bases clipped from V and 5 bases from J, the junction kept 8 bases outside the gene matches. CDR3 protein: CASSPLGLARETQYF. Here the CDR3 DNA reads TGTGCCAGCAGCCCCCTGGGACTAGCGAGGGAGACCCAGTACTTC.

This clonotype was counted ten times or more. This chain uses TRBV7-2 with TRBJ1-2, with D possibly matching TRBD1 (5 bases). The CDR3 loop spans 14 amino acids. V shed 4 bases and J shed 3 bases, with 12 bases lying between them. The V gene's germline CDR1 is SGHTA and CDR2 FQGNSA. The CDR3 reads CASSSGGDHYGYTF. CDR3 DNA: TGTGCCAGCAGCTCGGGCGGGGACCACTATGGCTACACCTTC.

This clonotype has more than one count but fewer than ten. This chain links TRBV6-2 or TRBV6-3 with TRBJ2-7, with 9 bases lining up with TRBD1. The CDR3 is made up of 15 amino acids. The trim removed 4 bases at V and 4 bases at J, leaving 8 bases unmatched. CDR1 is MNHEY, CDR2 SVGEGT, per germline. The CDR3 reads CASSSSDRGVYEQYF. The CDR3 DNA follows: TGTGCCAGCAGTTCCTCCGACAGGGGGGTTTACGAGCAGTACTTC.

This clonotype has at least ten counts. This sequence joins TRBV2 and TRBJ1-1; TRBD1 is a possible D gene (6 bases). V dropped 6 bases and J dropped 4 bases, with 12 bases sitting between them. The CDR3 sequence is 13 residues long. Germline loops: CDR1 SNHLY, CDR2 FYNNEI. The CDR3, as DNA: TGTGCCAGCAGACTAGGGGGTCCCACTGAAGCTTTCTTT. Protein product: CASRLGGPTEAFF.

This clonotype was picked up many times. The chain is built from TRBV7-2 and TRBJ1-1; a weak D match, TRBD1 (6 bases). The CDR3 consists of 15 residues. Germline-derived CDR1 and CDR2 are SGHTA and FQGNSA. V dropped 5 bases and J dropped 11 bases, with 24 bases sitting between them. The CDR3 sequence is CASSRTRQVLVSAFF. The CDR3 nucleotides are TGTGCCAGCAGCCGTACTAGACAGGTTTTGGTGTCGGCTTTCTTT.

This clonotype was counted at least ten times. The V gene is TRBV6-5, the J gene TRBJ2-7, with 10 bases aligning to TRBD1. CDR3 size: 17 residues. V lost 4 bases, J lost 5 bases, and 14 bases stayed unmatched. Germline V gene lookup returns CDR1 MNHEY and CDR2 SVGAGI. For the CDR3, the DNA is TGTGCCAGCAGTTCTCTACCTTCCGGGACAGGGGACCACGAGCAGTACTTC. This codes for CASSSLPSGTGDHEQYF.

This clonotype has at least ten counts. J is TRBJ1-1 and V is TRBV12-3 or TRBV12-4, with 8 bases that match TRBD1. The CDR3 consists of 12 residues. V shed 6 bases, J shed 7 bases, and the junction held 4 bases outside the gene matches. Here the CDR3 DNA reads TGTGCCAGCAGCGCAACAGGGGGTGAAGCTTTCTTT. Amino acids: CASSATGGEAFF.

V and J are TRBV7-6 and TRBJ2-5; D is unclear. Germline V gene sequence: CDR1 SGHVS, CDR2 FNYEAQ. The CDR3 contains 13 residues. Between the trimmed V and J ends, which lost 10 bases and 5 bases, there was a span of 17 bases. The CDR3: CATSAVAQETQYF. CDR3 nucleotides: TGTGCCACCTCCGCGGTGGCCCAGGAGACCCAGTACTTC.